This T cell receptor beta chain was profiled in a study of blood T cell repertoires in COVID-19. Study details: Acute and convalescent COVID-19 specimens originated in the United States, Italy and Spain. PBMCs, B-cell-depleted T cells, or T cells were the source of the cDNA or gDNA that made up the material.

V lost 0 bases and J lost 0, with 9 bases in between. The length of the CDR3 is 16 residues. In germline, CDR1 is LGHNA, CDR2 YSLEER. Study processing details: Using reference gene primer amplification, nucleated cell counts were estimated. The data were produced by immunoSEQ multiplex PCR, yet TCRdb's version contains in-frame clones alone and is incomplete. V and J calls and clone size are given by that table; D and trimming were obtained from the DNA. Here the sample spans roughly 120,000 clones, 70% to 90% being singletons. Sequences were obtained from peripheral blood. J is TRBJ2-4 and V is TRBV4-3; D is undetermined. The receptor's source is a man aged 70 or older who had recovered from COVID-19. This chain's CDR3 is CASSQDPTLAKNIQYF. CDR3 nucleotides: TGCGCCAGCAGCCAAGATCCTACCTTAGCCAAAAACATTCAGTACTTC.